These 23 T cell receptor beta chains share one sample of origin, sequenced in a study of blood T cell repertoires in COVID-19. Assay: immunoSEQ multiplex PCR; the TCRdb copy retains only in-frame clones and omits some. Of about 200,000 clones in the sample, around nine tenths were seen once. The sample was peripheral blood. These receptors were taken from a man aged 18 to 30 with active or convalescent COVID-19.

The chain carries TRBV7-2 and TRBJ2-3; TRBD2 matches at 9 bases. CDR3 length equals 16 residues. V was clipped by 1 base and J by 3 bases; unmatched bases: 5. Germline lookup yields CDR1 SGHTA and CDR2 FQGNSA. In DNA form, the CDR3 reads TGTGCCAGCAGCTTAGAAAGCGGGAGGAGGACAGATACGCAGTATTTT. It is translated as CASSLESGRRTDTQYF.

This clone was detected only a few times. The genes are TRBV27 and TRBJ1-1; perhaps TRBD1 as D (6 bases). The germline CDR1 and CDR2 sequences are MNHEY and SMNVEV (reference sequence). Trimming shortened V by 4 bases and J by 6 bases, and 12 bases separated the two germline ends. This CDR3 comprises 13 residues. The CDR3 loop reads CASSSLTGSEAFF. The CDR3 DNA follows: TGTGCCAGCAGTTCATTAACAGGGTCTGAAGCTTTCTTT.

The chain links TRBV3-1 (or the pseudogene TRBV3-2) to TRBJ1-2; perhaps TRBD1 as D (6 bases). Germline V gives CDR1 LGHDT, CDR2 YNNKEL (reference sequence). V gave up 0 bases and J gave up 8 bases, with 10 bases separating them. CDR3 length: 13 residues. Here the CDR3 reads CASSQDGTRGYTF. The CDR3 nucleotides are TGTGCCAGCAGCCAAGATGGGACACGGGGCTACACCTTC.

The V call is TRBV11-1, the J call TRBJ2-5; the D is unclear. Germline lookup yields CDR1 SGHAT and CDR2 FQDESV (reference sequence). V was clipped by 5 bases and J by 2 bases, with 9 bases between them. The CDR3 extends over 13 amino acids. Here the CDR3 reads CASSPRMQETQYF. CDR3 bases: TGTGCCAGCAGCCCGAGGATGCAAGAGACCCAGTACTTC. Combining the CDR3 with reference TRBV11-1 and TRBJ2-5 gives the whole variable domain EAEVAQSPRYKITEKSQAVAFWCDPISGHATLYWYRQILGQGPELLVQFQDESVVDDSQLPKDRFSAERLKGVDSTLKIQPAELGDSAMYLCASSPRMQETQYFGPGTRLLVL.

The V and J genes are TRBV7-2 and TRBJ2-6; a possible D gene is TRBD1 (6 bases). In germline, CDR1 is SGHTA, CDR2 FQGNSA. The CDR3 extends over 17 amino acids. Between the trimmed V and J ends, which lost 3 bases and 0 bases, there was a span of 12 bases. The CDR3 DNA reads TGTGCCAGCAGCTTGAGGTCAGGGGACTCTGGGGCCAACGTCCTGACTTTC. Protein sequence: CASSLRSGDSGANVLTF. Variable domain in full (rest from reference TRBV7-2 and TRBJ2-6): GAGVSQSPSNKVTEKGKDVELRCDPISGHTALYWYRQSLGQGLEFLIYFQGNSAPDKSGLPSDRFSAERTGGSVSTLTIQRTQQEDSAVYLCASSLRSGDSGANVLTFGAGSRLTVL.

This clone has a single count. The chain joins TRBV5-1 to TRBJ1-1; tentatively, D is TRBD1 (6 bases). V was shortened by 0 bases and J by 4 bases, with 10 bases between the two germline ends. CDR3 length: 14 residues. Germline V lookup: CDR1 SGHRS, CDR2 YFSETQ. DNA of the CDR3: TGCGCCAGCAGCTTGGACAGGGCGGGCACTGAAGCTTTCTTT. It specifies CASSLDRAGTEAFF.

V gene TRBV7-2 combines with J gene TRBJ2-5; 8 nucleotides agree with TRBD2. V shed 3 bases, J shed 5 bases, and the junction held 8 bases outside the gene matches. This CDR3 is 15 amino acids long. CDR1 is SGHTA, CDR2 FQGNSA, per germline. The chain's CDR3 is CASSFLGGDIETQYF. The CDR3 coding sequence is TGTGCCAGCAGCTTCCTCGGGGGGGATATTGAGACCCAGTACTTC.

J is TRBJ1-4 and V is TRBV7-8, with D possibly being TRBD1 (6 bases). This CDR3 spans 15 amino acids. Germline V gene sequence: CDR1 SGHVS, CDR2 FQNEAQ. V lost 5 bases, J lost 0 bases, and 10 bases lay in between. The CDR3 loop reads CASSRQDATNEKLFF. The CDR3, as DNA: TGTGCCAGCAGCCGACAGGATGCAACTAATGAAAAACTGTTTTTT.

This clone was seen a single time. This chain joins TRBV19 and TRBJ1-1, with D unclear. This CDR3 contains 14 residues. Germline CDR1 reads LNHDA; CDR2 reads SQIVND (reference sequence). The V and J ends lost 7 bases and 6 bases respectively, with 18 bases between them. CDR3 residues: CASTPRVGWAEAFF. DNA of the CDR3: TGTGCCAGTACCCCGAGGGTCGGTTGGGCTGAAGCTTTCTTT.

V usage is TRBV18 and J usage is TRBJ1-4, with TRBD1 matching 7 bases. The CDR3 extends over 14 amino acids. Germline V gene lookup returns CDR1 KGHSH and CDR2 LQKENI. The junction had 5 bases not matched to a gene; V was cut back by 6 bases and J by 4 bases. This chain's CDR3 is CASSLGTVNEKLFF. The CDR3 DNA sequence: TGTGCCAGCTCCCTGGGGACAGTTAATGAAAAACTGTTTTTT. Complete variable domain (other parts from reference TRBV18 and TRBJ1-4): NAGVMQNPRHLVRRRGQEARLRCSPMKGHSHVYWYRQLPEEGLKFMVYLQKENIIDESGMPKERFSAEFPKEGPSILRIQQVVRGDSAAYFCASSLGTVNEKLFFGSGTQLSVL.

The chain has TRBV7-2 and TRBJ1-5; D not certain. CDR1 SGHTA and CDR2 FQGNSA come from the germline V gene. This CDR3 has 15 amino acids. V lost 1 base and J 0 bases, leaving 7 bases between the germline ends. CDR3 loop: CASSLGTHSNQPQHF. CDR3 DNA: TGTGCCAGCAGCTTAGGGACTCATAGCAATCAGCCCCAGCATTTT. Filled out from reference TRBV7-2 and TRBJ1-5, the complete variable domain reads GAGVSQSPSNKVTEKGKDVELRCDPISGHTALYWYRQSLGQGLEFLIYFQGNSAPDKSGLPSDRFSAERTGGSVSTLTIQRTQQEDSAVYLCASSLGTHSNQPQHFGDGTRLSIL.

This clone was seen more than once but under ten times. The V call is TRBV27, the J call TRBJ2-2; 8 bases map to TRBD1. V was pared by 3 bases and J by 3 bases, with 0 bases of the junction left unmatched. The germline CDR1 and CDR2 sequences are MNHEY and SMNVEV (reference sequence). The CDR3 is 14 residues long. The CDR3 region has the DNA TGTGCCAGCAGTTTGGACAGGGACACCGGGGAGCTGTTTTTT. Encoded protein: CASSLDRDTGELFF.

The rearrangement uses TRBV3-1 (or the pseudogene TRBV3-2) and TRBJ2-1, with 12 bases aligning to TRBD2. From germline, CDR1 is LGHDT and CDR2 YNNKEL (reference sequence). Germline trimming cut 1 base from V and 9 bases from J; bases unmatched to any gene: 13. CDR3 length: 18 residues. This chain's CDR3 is CASSQVVASGRGRSEQFF. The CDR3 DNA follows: TGTGCCAGCAGCCAAGTCGTGGCTAGCGGGAGGGGAAGGAGTGAGCAGTTCTTC.

The DNA of the CDR3 is TGCGCCAGCACACAGGGAGATCAGCCCCAGCATTTT. Protein product: CASTQGDQPQHF. The chain combines TRBV10-2 with TRBJ1-5, with a weak D call TRBD1 (6 bases). V was trimmed by 7 bases and J by 5 bases, leaving 9 bases between them. The CDR3 is made up of 12 amino acids. CDR1 WSHSY and CDR2 SAAADI come from the germline V gene.

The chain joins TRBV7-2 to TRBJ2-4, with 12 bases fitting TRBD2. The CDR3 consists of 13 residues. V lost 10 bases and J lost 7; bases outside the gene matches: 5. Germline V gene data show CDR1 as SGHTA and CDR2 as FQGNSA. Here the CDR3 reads CATASGRGNIQYF. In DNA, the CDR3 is TGTGCCACCGCTAGCGGGAGGGGGAACATTCAGTACTTC. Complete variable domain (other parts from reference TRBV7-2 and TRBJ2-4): GAGVSQSPSNKVTEKGKDVELRCDPISGHTALYWYRQSLGQGLEFLIYFQGNSAPDKSGLPSDRFSAERTGGSVSTLTIQRTQQEDSAVYLCATASGRGNIQYFGAGTRLSVL.

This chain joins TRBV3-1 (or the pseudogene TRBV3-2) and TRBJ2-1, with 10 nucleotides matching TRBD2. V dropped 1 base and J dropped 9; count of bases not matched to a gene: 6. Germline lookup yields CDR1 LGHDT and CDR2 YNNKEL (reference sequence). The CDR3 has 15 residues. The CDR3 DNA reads TGTGCCAGCAGCCAAGGAGCGGGAGGGGGGGTTGAGCAGTTCTTC. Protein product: CASSQGAGGGVEQFF.

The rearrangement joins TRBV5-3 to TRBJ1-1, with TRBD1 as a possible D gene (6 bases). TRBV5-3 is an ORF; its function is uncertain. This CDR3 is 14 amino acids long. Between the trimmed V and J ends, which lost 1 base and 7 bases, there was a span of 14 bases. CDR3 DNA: TGTGCCAGAAGCTTGAGGGACACCCCATTTGAAGCTTTCTTT. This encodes CARSLRDTPFEAFF.

Written as DNA, the CDR3 is TGTGCCAGCAGTACAGGGGGCAGAGATCAGCCCCAGCATTTT. Translated, it gives CASSTGGRDQPQHF. The chain joins TRBV6-5 to TRBJ1-5; 9 bases align to TRBD1. CDR1 is MNHEY, CDR2 SVGAGI, per germline. V was clipped by 5 bases and J by 5 bases; unmatched bases: 4. The CDR3 is made up of 14 amino acids.

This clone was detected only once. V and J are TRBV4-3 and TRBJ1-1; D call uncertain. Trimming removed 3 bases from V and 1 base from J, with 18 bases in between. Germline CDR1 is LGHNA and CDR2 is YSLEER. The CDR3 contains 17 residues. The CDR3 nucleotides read TGCGCCAGCAGCCAGGGTTCTAAGGAGCCACCGAACACTGAAGCTTTCTTT. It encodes CASSQGSKEPPNTEAFF.

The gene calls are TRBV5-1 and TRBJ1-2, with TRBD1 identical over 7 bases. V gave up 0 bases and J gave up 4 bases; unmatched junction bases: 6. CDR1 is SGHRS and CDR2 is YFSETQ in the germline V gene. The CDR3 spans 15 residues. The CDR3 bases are TGCGCCAGCAGCTTGGGGACAGGAAGGACCTATGGCTACACCTTC. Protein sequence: CASSLGTGRTYGYTF.

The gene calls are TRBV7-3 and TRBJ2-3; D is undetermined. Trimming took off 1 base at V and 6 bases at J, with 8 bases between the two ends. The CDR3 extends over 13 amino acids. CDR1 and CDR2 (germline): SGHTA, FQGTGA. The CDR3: CASSLNGADTQYF. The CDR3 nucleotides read TGTGCCAGCAGCTTAAATGGTGCGGATACGCAGTATTTT. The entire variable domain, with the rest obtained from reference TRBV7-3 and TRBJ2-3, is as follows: GAGVSQTPSNKVTEKGKYVELRCDPISGHTALYWYRQSLGQGPEFLIYFQGTGAADDSGLPNDRFFAVRPEGSVSTLKIQRTERGDSAVYLCASSLNGADTQYFGPGTRLTVL.

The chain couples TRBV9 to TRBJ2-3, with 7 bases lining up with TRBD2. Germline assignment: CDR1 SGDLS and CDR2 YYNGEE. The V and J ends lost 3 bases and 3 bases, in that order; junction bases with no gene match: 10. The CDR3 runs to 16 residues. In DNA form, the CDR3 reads TGTGCCAGCAGCGCAGTACAGCGGGGTACGACAGATACGCAGTATTTT. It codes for CASSAVQRGTTDTQYF.

The CDR3 nucleotides are TGTGCCAGCAGTTACCTTAGCGGGGAAAACCCCACCGGGGAGCTGTTTTTT. Its protein is CASSYLSGENPTGELFF. The chain combines TRBV6-2 or TRBV6-3 with TRBJ2-2; 8 positions match TRBD2. CDR3 length equals 17 residues. J was trimmed by 4 bases and V by 2 bases; bases with no gene match: 9. Germline V gives CDR1 MNHEY, CDR2 SVGEGT.